These T cell receptor beta chains were read from a single sample in a study of response to subunit inactivated influenza vaccine. A single record per CDR3 protein comes from TCRdb applying MiXCR to the RT-PCR reads. The sample carries about 620,000 distinct CDR3 sequences, roughly 10% recorded once. This sample also belongs to another study, concerning T cells expressing NK-cell markers.

Material: PBMCs from blood, obtained on the day of vaccination. These receptors were taken from a man over 45 who received an inactivated influenza vaccine. Both conserved end residues are part of each CDR3. Fields, in order: CDR3 length, J gene, V gene, clone size, D gene, CDR3 DNA, CDR3 protein. A D gene is named only where the DNA matches it firmly. Only some rows state a clone size, as once, few, many or a class for expanded clones.

>14|TRBJ2-7|TRBV28|few|TRBD1
TGTGCCAGCAAACCGACAGGGAGCTCCTACGAGCAGTACTTC
CASKPTGSSYEQYF
>14|TRBJ2-7|TRBV29-1|NA|TRBD2
TGCAGCGTTGAAGGGCTAGCGGGACCCTACGAGCAGTACTTC
CSVEGLAGPYEQYF
>14|TRBJ2-2|TRBV30|few|NA
TGTGCCTGGAGTAGAGGGGGGGCCACCGGGGAGCTGTTTTTT
CAWSRGGATGELFF
>16|TRBJ2-4|TRBV7-2|NA|NA
TGTGCCAGCAGCCCTGCGTCGGTGGGGGGCGCCAACATTCAGTACTTC
CASSPASVGGANIQYF
>15|TRBJ1-5|TRBV19|NA|NA
TGTGCCAGTAAGTCGGCAGGAGTCAGCAATCAGCCCCAGCATTTT
CASKSAGVSNQPQHF
>14|TRBJ2-3|TRBV5-1|NA|NA
TGCGCCAGCAGCTTCGTTCGTGGGACGGATACGCAGTGTTTT
CASSFVRGTDTQCF
>18|TRBJ1-1|TRBV11-2|many|TRBD1
TGTGCCAGCAGCTTAGTTAATTCGACAGGGGCGCTGAACACTGAAGCTTTCTTT
CASSLVNSTGALNTEAFF
>16|TRBJ2-1|TRBV24-1|NA|TRBD1
TGTGCCACCAGTGATCCTACAGGGGAAATCAACAATGAGCAGTTCTTC
CATSDPTGEINNEQFF
>14|TRBJ2-7|TRBV7-9|NA|NA
TGTGCCAGCAGCCACACATCGGGCTTCTACGAGCAGTACTTC
CASSHTSGFYEQYF
>13|TRBJ2-1|TRBV15|NA|NA
TGTGCCACCAGCACCCCGAGGGCTAATGAGCAGTTCTTC
CATSTPRANEQFF
>16|TRBJ2-1|TRBV6-2/TRBV6-3|NA|TRBD1
TGTGCCAGCAGCCACCCGGGACAGGGGCCTTACAATGAGCAGTTCTTC
CASSHPGQGPYNEQFF
>13|TRBJ2-7|TRBV6-6|many|NA
TGTGCCAGCAGTTACAATTTCCGCTACGAGCAGTACTTC
CASSYNFRYEQYF
>15|TRBJ2-4|TRBV6-2/TRBV6-3|many|TRBD2
TGTGCCAGCAGCTATACCGGGACTAGCCTAAACATTCAGTACTTC
CASSYTGTSLNIQYF
>16|TRBJ2-3|TRBV5-6|few|NA
TGTGCCAGCAGCCTCCGGGGCGGGCTTACCTCAGATACGCAGTATTTT
CASSLRGGLTSDTQYF
>15|TRBJ2-1|TRBV18|NA|TRBD1
TGTGCCAGCTCACCCGGGACAGGGGGCCGCAATGAGCAGTTCTTC
CASSPGTGGRNEQFF
>15|TRBJ2-3|TRBV7-8|NA|TRBD2
TGTGCCAGCAGCTCGGGACTAGCGGATACAGATACGCAGTATTTT
CASSSGLADTDTQYF
>15|TRBJ2-1|TRBV3-1|NA|NA
TGTGCCAGCAGCCAGAGGACGGTACCTTACGATGAGCAGTTCTTC
CASSQRTVPYDEQFF
>14|TRBJ2-3|TRBV7-9|few|NA
TGTGCCAGCAGACTAGCAGGGGCGGAAGATACGCAGTATTTT
CASRLAGAEDTQYF
>12|TRBJ1-2|TRBV3-1|few|NA
TGTGCCAGCAGCCAAAATCCCGGCCTCTACACCTTC
CASSQNPGLYTF
>16|TRBJ1-1|TRBV5-1|many|NA
TGCGCCAGCAGCTTGGCCCCGGGGATTGCCAACACTGAAGCTTTCTTT
CASSLAPGIANTEAFF
>15|TRBJ2-7|TRBV28|NA|NA
TGTGCCAGCAGTTTACTTAGGACAGTATCCTACGAGCAGTACTTC
CASSLLRTVSYEQYF
>12|TRBJ2-4|TRBV7-2|NA|NA
TGTGCCAGCAGCCCCGAGGGGAGCATTCAGTACTTC
CASSPEGSIQYF
>15|TRBJ2-2|TRBV3-1|NA|TRBD2
TGTGCCAGCAGCAAAGCGGGAGGGAACACCGGGGAGCTGTTTTTT
CASSKAGGNTGELFF
>14|TRBJ2-3|TRBV5-1|NA|NA
TGCGCCAGCAGCTCCCGAGGGACCGCAGATACGCAGTATTTT
CASSSRGTADTQYF
>17|TRBJ1-1|TRBV20-1|few|NA
TGCAGTGCTAGAGTAAACCCCCAGAGTAAGATGAACACTGAAGCTTTCTTT
CSARVNPQSKMNTEAFF
>16|TRBJ1-1|TRBV5-1|few|NA
TGCGCCAGCAGCTTGACGGGTTGGGCTTTGGGCACTGAAGCTTTCTTT
CASSLTGWALGTEAFF
>13|TRBJ1-4|TRBV5-1|few|NA
TGCGCCAGCAGAAGGGGGGACAATGAAAAACTGTTTTTT
CASRRGDNEKLFF
>15|TRBJ2-2|TRBV12-3/TRBV12-4|many|NA
TGTGCCAGCAGTTTTCGGAGCGTAGACACCGGGGAGCTGTTTTTT
CASSFRSVDTGELFF
>14|TRBJ2-5|TRBV5-6|few|TRBD1
TGTGCCAGCAGCCTGGGACAGGGGGCGTCGACCCAGTACTTC
CASSLGQGASTQYF
>15|TRBJ1-2|TRBV12-3/TRBV12-4|NA|TRBD1
TGTGCCAGCAGTTTAGCGGGACAGGGGGGCTATGGCTACACCTTC
CASSLAGQGGYGYTF
>14|TRBJ2-1|TRBV12-3/TRBV12-4|few|TRBD2
TGTGCCAGCAGGACTAGCGGGGGGCGCAATGAGCAGTTCTTC
CASRTSGGRNEQFF
>16|TRBJ2-4|TRBV20-1|few|TRBD1
TGCAGTGCAATGGGGACAGGGGGCTTAGCCAAAAACATTCAGTACTTC
CSAMGTGGLAKNIQYF
>15|TRBJ2-7|TRBV7-2|many|NA
TGTGCCAGCAGCCCCCAGAGGAGTAAAACCTACGAGCAGTACTTC
CASSPQRSKTYEQYF
>12|TRBJ2-4|TRBV20-1|NA|TRBD2
TGCAGTGCTAGGGAGCTTCGGGGGGGTCAGTACTTC
CSARELRGGQYF
>13|TRBJ2-3|TRBV10-3|few|NA
TGTGCCATTACAGGGGAGGGGACAGATACGCAGTATTTT
CAITGEGTDTQYF
>12|TRBJ2-7|TRBV4-2|many|NA
TGTGCCAGCAGCCAAGAGGAGGGTGTGCAGTACTTC
CASSQEEGVQYF
>13|TRBJ2-7|TRBV15|NA|NA
TGTGCCACCAGCAGAGATAAATCCTACGAGCAGTACTTC
CATSRDKSYEQYF
>14|TRBJ2-3|TRBV12-3/TRBV12-4|few|NA
TGTGCCAGCAGTTTCGGTGCAGGGGGGTATACGCAGTATTTT
CASSFGAGGYTQYF
>12|TRBJ2-1|TRBV12-3/TRBV12-4|few|NA
TGTGCCAGCAGTTTAGACAGGGTTGAGCAGTTCTTC
CASSLDRVEQFF
>14|TRBJ1-5|TRBV6-1|few|NA
TGTGCCAGCAGGTTGGACGGTACCAATCAGCCCCAGCATTTT
CASRLDGTNQPQHF
>15|TRBJ2-2|TRBV18|few|NA
TGTGCCAGCTCACGCCGGGACGGCGGGGCCGGGGAGCTGTTTTTT
CASSRRDGGAGELFF
>15|TRBJ1-2|TRBV12-3/TRBV12-4|NA|TRBD1
TGTGCCAGCAGTTTAGTGCGGACAGGGTCCGATGGCTACACCTTC
CASSLVRTGSDGYTF
>15|TRBJ2-7|TRBV5-1|few|NA
TGCGCCAGCAGCTTGGGGGATCTTCTCGCCTACGAGCAGTACTTC
CASSLGDLLAYEQYF
>15|TRBJ2-6|TRBV19|NA|NA
TGTGCCAGTAGTATGGACGGCTCTGGGGCCAACGTCCTGACTTTC
CASSMDGSGANVLTF
>15|TRBJ2-2|TRBV6-2/TRBV6-3|NA|TRBD2
TGTGCCACACTAATACTAGCGGGAGTCACCGGGGAGCTGTTTTTT
CATLILAGVTGELFF
>14|TRBJ1-6|TRBV7-9|NA|NA
TGTGCCAGCAGCTTAAAGGGGAATAATTCACCCCTCCACTTT
CASSLKGNNSPLHF